This T cell receptor beta chain stems from a study of blood T cell repertoires in COVID-19 (dated by TCRdb to the early 2020s). As for the study more broadly: Collaborator samples came from the United States, Italy and Spain and covered acute and convalescent phases of COVID-19. The repertoires were made available in a free public database intended to serve as a resource for research on the immune response to SARS-CoV-2. Sample metadata almost always included a de-identified subject ID, COVID-19 status, age in years and sex. The samples were drawn from two sources: the first 160 participants of the ongoing ImmuneRACE study, and approximately 1,300 subjects contributed by 6 global collaborators. The prospective study material was composed of cDNA or gDNA derived from T cells, B-cell-depleted T cells, or PBMCs. Where HLA class I and class II types were available, the types were taken from metadata supplied by the sample provider, not from assay-based typing. Subjects who had been exposed to COVID-19, were actively infected with it, or had recovered from it provided the deeply sampled blood TCRbeta repertoires that made up the dataset.

Concerning this clone itself: Its antigen is unknown. Base qualities were left out, and no much larger clone turns up one base away.

The CDR3, from cysteine to phenylalanine, totals 17 residues. Just the 51-base CDR3 DNA is kept, in frame starting at base 1. V loses 4 bases at its end and J loses 0 bases; junction bases beyond the gene matches: 10. Reading the germline V gene gives CDR1 SGDLS and CDR2 YYNGEE. Results the study describes overall, beyond this receptor: Clinical and demographic metadata were provided uncurated, with the amount varying by source and participant.

Participants in the prospective study were aged roughly 18 to 90 years, lived in some 24 United States geographic areas, and enrolled through a virtual design. To assign participants to cohorts, the prospective study relied on clinical history that participants themselves reported in a screening survey and a study questionnaire. Recovered participants in ImmuneRACE Cohort 3 were defined as having two consecutive negative NP/OP PCR tests, clearance from a healthcare professional, or resolution of symptoms. In the prospective study, mobile phlebotomists collected whole blood, serum and a nasopharyngeal or oropharyngeal swab from each participant. Participants in the prospective study had the option to provide additional blood draws and questionnaires over a roughly two-month period. Before DNA extraction, blood samples from the prospective study were shipped at room temperature or frozen. TCRbeta CDR3 regions were amplified from genomic DNA using the immunoSEQ Assay, a bias-controlled multiplex PCR. For the original study's pipeline: The number of nucleated cells in each sample was estimated by amplification of reference gene primers within the assay. To quantify the absolute abundance of each unique TCRbeta CDR3 rearrangement, sequence reads were collapsed and filtered. For each sample, productive Simpson clonality was calculated as the square root of Simpson's diversity index over productive rearrangements. TCRdb retrieved this table from immuneACCESS and kept in-frame rearrangements only. Not all clones are present; in checked studies, unresolved V genes account for under half, and no reason is known for the remainder. That table furnishes V, J and clone size, whereas the DNA furnished D and trimming. The sample table shows more than 300,000 clones, and 83% are seen once. Around 5% of the sample goes to the ten largest clones.

The V gene is TRBV9 and the J gene is TRBJ1-3; a stretch of 7 junction bases matches TRBD1. The receptor was derived from a woman aged 50 to 60 who had recovered from COVID-19. What was sequenced was PBMCs or T cells enriched from blood (not recorded which). In nucleotide form, the sequence is TGTGCCAGCAGCCCAGCCCCCGGGACAGTCTCTGGAAACACCATATATTTT. Translation gives CASSPAPGTVSGNTIYF.